This record covers a single T cell receptor beta chain. Its antigen is currently unknown. The source of the sample is a study of cytomegalovirus exposure and HLA in healthy donors. Germline values: CDR1 SGHDT, CDR2 YYEEEE. The CDR3 consists of 14 residues. V lost 3 bases to trimming and J lost 2 bases; unmatched junction nucleotides: 5. 13 Jbeta primers and 60 Vbeta primers were used for the PCR. Produced via immunoSEQ multiplex PCR; TCRdb's table is partial and in-frame only. The data show under 200,000 clones, with about 81% seen just once and less than 1.6% held by the top ten. Findings and caveats of the study: A prior analysis recorded that most TCR beta V segments were productive about 90% or about 30% of the time. In a later analysis, several top co-occurrence clusters appeared linked to parvovirus B19, influenza, CMV and Epstein-Barr virus. Relative to equally common others, HLA-associated TCR beta chains showed greater clonal expansion in a later analysis.

Donors were nominally healthy when sampled, though unrecorded immune exposures were likely. The chain employs TRBV5-6 and TRBJ2-7; 7 bases map to TRBD1. This TCR was sampled from a girl aged 5-17 years in good health and CMV-seropositive. The specimen was PBMCs. The CDR3 DNA reads as TGTGCCAGCAGCTGGCGGACAGGCCCCTACGAGCAGTACTTC. This sequence encodes CASSWRTGPYEQYF. Full variable domain (remainder filled in from reference TRBV5-6 and TRBJ2-7): DAGVTQSPTHLIKTRGQQVTLRCSPKSGHDTVSWYQQALGQGPQFIFQYYEEEERQRGNFPDRFSGHQFPNYSSELNVNALLLGDSALYLCASSWRTGPYEQYFGPGTRLTVT.